The T cell receptor (beta chain) under discussion was sequenced for a study of shared clonotypes between healthy human individuals (dated by TCRdb to the early 2020s). Regarding the research as a whole: The cohort included three men and a couple of women between 18 and 49 years of age. Per donor, three plates each were used for CD4 naive and CD4 memory, two for CD8 naive, and one for CD8 memory. The study deeply sequenced blood TCR repertoires of five healthy adults to estimate repertoire size and the extent of clonotype sharing between individuals. To increase sequencing depth and limit assay-specific biases, TCR repertoire library preparation and sequencing were carried out by different laboratories using diverse techniques. Each donor's leukapheresis produced roughly between roughly 0.85 and 9.5 billion PBMCs. The paper's findings and limits, for the study overall: Across several donors, roughly 5.1% of naive CD4, 3% to 4% of naive CD8, around 2.5% of memory CD4, and 0.3% to 0.45% of memory CD8 clonotypes were shared. Because the study included a small number of donors, the genetic and exposure-history diversity represented was limited. Naive subsets generally had larger estimated clonotype richness than memory subsets. Higher generation probabilities were observed for clonotypes shared by all four sorted-subset donors than for non-shared clonotypes. Incomplete sequencing was indicated by rarefaction of sorted-subset datasets, despite the large sequencing depth. Pairwise subsampling led to the expectation that sequencing depth would affect the degree of clonotype sharing among donors. Sampling was restricted to blood, and TCR repertoires in tissue are likely to differ from TCR repertoires in blood.

Donors were healthy HIV-negative adults with no recently reported acute infections or vaccinations. Only Caucasian adults living in Nashville, Tennessee, USA were represented among the donors. Magnetic negative selection was used to enrich CD4+ T cells, after which naive cells were positively selected on CD45RA and the negative fraction became the memory subset. After blood collection by leukapheresis, PBMCs were isolated using Ficoll-Histopaque density gradient centrifugation and then cryopreserved in the vapor phase of liquid nitrogen. Purity and quantity of every magnetically sorted T cell population were checked by analytical flow cytometry. Each sorted fraction had its genomic DNA isolated and then quantified by UV absorbance on a Nanodrop 2000c. TCR CDR3 regions were amplified from genomic DNA by multiplex PCR using the deep immunoSEQ assay. Extracted genomic DNA from each cell subset was spread evenly across all wells of several immunoSEQ 96-well plates, with each plate serving as a replicate. For sorted subsets, approximately 200 ng of genomic DNA, equivalent to some 33,000 T cell genomes, went into each replicate PCR. Purified libraries were quantified with a Qubit 3.0 fluorometer, sized on a Bioanalyzer 2100, and re-quantified with the KAPA Library Quantification kit. Every immunoSEQ 96-well plate was sequenced on a dedicated single-read 150-cycle Illumina NextSeq 550 flow cell. The source study handled its data this way. Because the immunoSEQ output included only junctional sequences and no quality scores, the filtering could not be the same as the filtering used for full-length reads. To assign V/J genes and CDR3, sequences were annotated against IMGT germline references using PyIR, a Python wrapper for IgBLAST v1.9. Reads were filtered out if the reads had weak V/J assignments (E-value above 1e-6), no CDR3, stop codons, out-of-frame junctions, or ambiguous translated residues. V3J clonotypes were defined as sequences sharing the same inferred V gene, J gene, and CDR3 amino acid sequence. Percentage overlap between repertoires was calculated by dividing the number of shared unique clonotypes by the size of the smaller repertoire. Repertoire richness was assessed with RTK rarefaction, the Chao1 estimator, and Recon v2.1 estimates of unobserved clonotypes. OLGA was used to compute generation probabilities for all TCRbeta clonotypes that the gDNA method yielded from a few donors. Sourced from immuneACCESS, this table was stored by TCRdb with only in-frame sequences that have V and J called. A share of the clones is absent; for the studies checked, an unresolved V gene accounts for under half, and the remainder has no known explanation. The DNA was the basis for D and trimming; V, J and clone size are from that table. The sample yields millions of clones; roughly 95% were counted once. The biggest ten clones account for 0.13% of the sample.

As for this clone: The antigen this receptor binds is unknown. Per-base quality was not reported, and no clone a single base away is much larger than it.

CDR1 and CDR2 (SNHLY, FYNNEI) derive from the germline V gene. V loses 3 bases at its end and J loses 12 bases; junction bases beyond the gene matches: 5. The CDR3 spans 12 residues, from the cysteine through the phenylalanine. The kept DNA is CDR3 alone, 36 bases in frame from the first base. The sequenced sample was naive CD4+ T cells sorted from blood. Per the publication, the cell subset or site label means: CD45RA+ positively selected. This chain joins TRBV2 to TRBJ2-1, and 7 junction bases match TRBD2. The TCR originated in a man younger than 35 in good health. The CDR3 amino acid sequence is: CASSDRGSSQFF. In nucleotide form, the sequence is TGTGCCAGCAGTGATCGCGGGAGCTCGCAGTTCTTC. The full variable domain, completed from the reference TRBV2 and TRBJ2-1 proteins outside the CDR3, reads EPEVTQTPSHQVTQMGQEVILRCVPISNHLYFYWYRQILGQKVEFLVSFYNNEISEKSEIFDDQFSVERPDGSNFTLKIRSTKLEDSAMYFCASSDRGSSQFFGPGTRLTVL.